Listed below are T cell receptor beta chains from one sample, sequenced in a study of blood T cell repertoires in COVID-19. Assay used: immunoSEQ multiplex PCR; TCRdb lists only in-frame clones, some missing. The data show tens of thousands of clones, approximately 82% seen once. The sequenced sample consisted of peripheral blood. The receptors were sampled from a woman in her forties or fifties with acute or convalescent COVID-19. Each CDR3 is given with its conserved first and last residue. Fields, in order: J gene, V gene, CDR3 length, CDR3 protein.

TRBJ1-3 TRBV30 15 CAWSGGAFSGNTIYF
TRBJ2-1 TRBV5-4 15 CASSQGQGEYNEQFF
TRBJ1-2 TRBV6-6 11 CAAQGNYGYTF
TRBJ1-5 TRBV7-8 15 CASSLINSGYQPQHF
TRBJ1-3 TRBV6-5 13 CASSSGTENTIYF
TRBJ2-1 TRBV7-6 15 CASSLDSGIANEQFF
TRBJ2-2 TRBV5-1 16 CASSLAPSGSTGELFF
TRBJ2-6 TRBV7-9 13 CASSKSGANVLTF
TRBJ2-5 TRBV14 16 CASSQESGTGFLTQYF
TRBJ2-5 TRBV7-2 13 CASSNEYQETQYF
TRBJ2-2 TRBV18 17 CASSPLTTSSNTGELFF
TRBJ1-3 TRBV6-5 13 CASSSTTGNTIYF
TRBJ1-2 TRBV27 13 CASSAQGKLGYTF
TRBJ1-2 TRBV28 17 CASSFHPRPDISYGYTF
TRBJ2-1 TRBV28 15 CASSSIAGGKNEQFF
TRBJ1-1 TRBV5-4 14 CASSLFPESTEAFF
TRBJ2-5 TRBV5-4 14 CASSFERGGETQYF
TRBJ1-1 TRBV19 15 CASTLQGAGSTEAFF